This T cell receptor beta chain was sequenced for a study of early T cells in non-severe SARS-CoV-2 infection. MiXCR, run by TCRdb on the 5' RACE reads, gives a single entry per CDR3 protein. Seen here are some 70,000 distinct CDR3 sequences, 12% observed once, and the top ten hold about 4.2%. The study's findings and limits: VDJdb matching skewed toward anti-spike CD8 responses, missing private and CD4 specificities.

A remark on this clonotype: Its target is not known.

The length of the CDR3 is 14 residues. Germline V gene data show CDR1 as SQVTM and CDR2 as ANQGSEA. Trimming shortened V by 3 bases and J by 6 bases, and 17 bases separated the two germline ends. The receptor was derived from an adult who was a healthcare worker with PCR-confirmed SARS-CoV-2 infection or an uninfected control (not recorded which). The chain recombines TRBV29-1 with TRBJ1-2, with D unresolved. Sequenced: whole blood. DNA of the CDR3: TGCAGCGTTGAGGTCTTTTCGGGAGGTGATGGCTACACCTTC. Translated: CSVEVFSGGDGYTF.